This T cell receptor beta chain was sequenced in a study of blood T cell repertoires in COVID-19. The data were produced by immunoSEQ multiplex PCR, yet TCRdb's version contains in-frame clones alone and is incomplete. The data contain a few hundred thousand clones, approximately 81% of them singletons. This CDR3 has 13 amino acids. Looked up from germline, CDR1 is SGHKS and CDR2 is YYEKEE (reference sequence). Trimming left V 0 bases short and J 6 bases short, with 7 bases between. The sequence was collected from a woman aged 80 or older with COVID-19, enrolled during active disease. The V gene is TRBV5-5, the J gene TRBJ1-3; D not certain. The sequenced sample was peripheral blood. CDR3 protein: CASSLDRVNTIYF. The CDR3 nucleotides are TGTGCCAGCAGCTTGGACAGAGTAAACACCATATATTTT.